Following are 20 T cell receptor beta chains from one sample sequenced in a study of Ad26.COV2.S vaccination and SARS-CoV-2 variants. Here immunoSEQ multiplex PCR was the method, and the copy in TCRdb shows in-frame clones only, minus some. This sample has about 280,000 clones, with around 87% found just once. Treatment defined: over 15 received Ad26.COV2.S at low or high dose, single or two shots; about 5 received placebo; per-sample allocation not given. Samples analyzed were those drawn on day 63 after the first vaccine or placebo injection. The starting material was peripheral blood, obtained in a trial of Ad26.COV2.S vaccine versus placebo. The source of these receptors is a person between 18 and 59 years old who received the Ad26.COV2.S COVID-19 vaccine or a placebo.

The J gene is TRBJ2-3, the V gene TRBV7-2; tentatively, D is TRBD2 (5 bases). The germline V gene has CDR1 SGHTA and CDR2 FQGNSA. V was shortened by 4 bases and J by 2 bases, with 10 bases between the two germline ends. This CDR3 contains 14 residues. This CDR3 reads CASSSRTVTDTQYF. The CDR3 bases are TGTGCCAGCAGCTCTAGGACTGTCACAGATACGCAGTATTTT.

The V gene is TRBV5-1, the J gene TRBJ2-7, with 7 bases matching TRBD1. CDR1 is SGHRS, CDR2 YFSETQ, per germline. There are 14 residues in the CDR3. V was clipped by 1 base and J by 6 bases; unmatched bases: 7. CDR3 loop: CASSLSTGKSEQYF. The CDR3 bases are TGCGCCAGCAGCTTGTCGACAGGGAAGAGCGAGCAGTACTTC.

The chain links TRBV5-1 to TRBJ2-7; D may be TRBD1 (5 bases). There are 14 residues in the CDR3. V lost 2 bases, J lost 4 bases, and 13 bases lay in between. Germline CDR1 reads SGHRS; CDR2 reads YFSETQ. CDR3 DNA: TGCGCCAGCAGCTTCTCTGACAGCACTTACGAGCAGTACTTC. Translation: CASSFSDSTYEQYF.

V gene TRBV3-1 (or the pseudogene TRBV3-2) combines with J gene TRBJ2-1; D may be TRBD2 (7 bases). V was pared by 6 bases and J by 7 bases, with 19 bases between. The CDR3 is 15 residues long. Germline V gene lookup returns CDR1 LGHDT and CDR2 YNNKEL (reference sequence). In DNA form, the CDR3 reads TGTGCCAGCAGACAGGGACTACTCAACCTTAATGAGCAGTTCTTC. Translating gives CASRQGLLNLNEQFF.

V usage is TRBV27 and J usage is TRBJ2-1; weak D call: TRBD1 (5 bases). Trimming removed 5 bases at V and 7 bases at J, with 12 bases between. Germline loops: CDR1 MNHEY, CDR2 SMNVEV (reference sequence). This CDR3 contains 13 residues. The CDR3 is CASSQTVWNEQFF. In DNA, the CDR3 is TGTGCCAGCAGTCAGACAGTATGGAATGAGCAGTTCTTC.

V and J are TRBV7-9 and TRBJ2-1; the match to TRBD2 covers 8 bases. V lost 5 bases and J lost 0; bases outside the gene matches: 3. The CDR3 runs 15 residues. Looked up from germline, CDR1 is SEHNR and CDR2 is FQNEAQ (reference sequence). The CDR3 DNA sequence: TGTGCCAGCAGCACTAGCGGCACCTCCTACAATGAGCAGTTCTTC. This encodes CASSTSGTSYNEQFF. Supplemented by reference TRBV7-9 and TRBJ2-1, the full variable domain reads DTGVSQNPRHKITKRGQNVTFRCDPISEHNRLYWYRQTLGQGPEFLTYFQNEAQLEKSRLLSDRFSAERPKGSFSTLEIQRTEQGDSAMYLCASSTSGTSYNEQFFGPGTRLTVL.

This sequence joins TRBV6-2 or TRBV6-3 and TRBJ1-5, with a possible D match to TRBD1 (6 bases). The CDR3 spans 13 residues. The V and J ends lost 4 bases and 4 bases respectively, with 8 bases between them. The germline CDR1 and CDR2 sequences are MNHEY and SVGEGT. The CDR3 coding sequence is TGTGCCAGCAGTTTAGGACAGAATCAGCCCCAGCATTTT. Its translation is CASSLGQNQPQHF.

Comments on this clone: Different DNA sequences within this sample yield the same CDR3. The genes are TRBV5-1 and TRBJ1-1; D uncertain. Germline CDR1 and CDR2: SGHRS and YFSETQ. There are 13 residues in the CDR3. V was pared by 0 bases and J by 1 base, with 4 bases between. This CDR3 is CASSLAGNTEAFF. The CDR3 region has the DNA TGCGCCAGCAGCTTGGCCGGGAACACTGAAGCTTTCTTT.

V usage is TRBV5-1 and J usage is TRBJ1-2; the match to TRBD1 covers 9 bases. CDR1 and CDR2 (germline): SGHRS, YFSETQ. The junction had 9 bases not matched to a gene; V was cut back by 4 bases and J by 8 bases. CDR3 length: 14 amino acids. The CDR3 sequence is CASSIPDRGGGYTF. The CDR3 nucleotides are TGCGCCAGCAGCATACCGGACAGGGGAGGGGGCTACACCTTC.

The chain couples TRBV18 to TRBJ2-7, with D unresolved. Trimming shortened V by 3 bases and J by 5 bases, and 20 bases separated the two germline ends. Germline CDR1 and CDR2: KGHSH and LQKENI. This CDR3 spans 16 amino acids. The DNA of the CDR3 is TGTGCCAGCTCACCCGCGTTGAGCCCAGGAGCCCACGAGCAGTACTTC. This translates into CASSPALSPGAHEQYF.

This sequence joins TRBV10-3 and TRBJ1-5; 7 bases are shared with TRBD1. CDR3 size: 12 residues. V lost 8 bases, J lost 4 bases, and 2 bases stayed unmatched. The V gene's germline CDR1 is ENHRY and CDR2 SYGVKD. This CDR3 reads CAIAQGNQPQHF. CDR3 nucleotide sequence: TGTGCCATCGCACAGGGGAATCAGCCCCAGCATTTT.

V usage is TRBV5-1 and J usage is TRBJ1-1; no firm D call. This CDR3 contains 11 residues. CDR1 and CDR2 (germline): SGHRS, YFSETQ. The ends were cut back, 0 bases at V and 7 bases at J, with 4 bases in the middle. CDR3 in amino acids: CASSLADEAFF. The CDR3 DNA follows: TGCGCCAGCAGCTTGGCTGATGAAGCTTTCTTT.

This sequence joins TRBV4-1 and TRBJ2-7; 8 nucleotides line up with TRBD1. There are 15 residues in the CDR3. Unmatched junction bases numbered 5, after V lost 3 bases and J lost 1 base. Per germline, CDR1 MGHRA and CDR2 YSYEKL. This CDR3 reads CASSHRQGLSYEQYF. In DNA form, the CDR3 reads TGCGCCAGCAGCCATCGACAGGGGTTATCCTACGAGCAGTACTTC.

The chain links TRBV10-2 to TRBJ2-5; a weak D match, TRBD1 (5 bases). The CDR3 is made up of 13 amino acids. Germline CDR1 reads WSHSY; CDR2 reads SAAADI. Deletions cut 2 bases from V and 5 bases from J, with 9 bases between. CDR3 nucleotide sequence: TGCGCCAGCAGTGAGAGGGGTCGGGAGACCCAGTACTTC. It encodes CASSERGRETQYF.

This sequence joins TRBV28 and TRBJ1-2; D remains ambiguous. Germline V gives CDR1 MDHEN, CDR2 SYDVKM. The CDR3 contains 15 residues. V was cut by 2 bases and J by 1 base, with 11 bases left in between. The CDR3 DNA is TGTGCCAGCAGTTTACGCCCCCCAATTAACTATGGCTACACCTTC. Its protein product is CASSLRPPINYGYTF.

The chain combines TRBV10-3 with TRBJ1-1; 7 bases match TRBD1. Losses at the gene ends were 4 bases for V and 1 base for J; bases not matched to a gene: 9. The germline V gene encodes CDR1 ENHRY and CDR2 SYGVKD. The CDR3 runs to 16 residues. CDR3 sequence (DNA): TGTGCCATCAGTGGAGGGGACAGACTACAGAACACTGAAGCTTTCTTT. As protein: CAISGGDRLQNTEAFF.

The J gene is TRBJ2-2, the V gene TRBV7-9; D not certain. From germline, CDR1 is SEHNR and CDR2 FQNEAQ (reference sequence). There are 10 residues in the CDR3. CDR3 coding DNA: TGTGGGACCGACTTCGGGGAGCTGTTTTTT. Translating gives CGTDFGELFF.

This chain joins TRBV5-1 and TRBJ2-3; D may be TRBD2 (6 bases). Germline CDR1 SGHRS, CDR2 YFSETQ. The CDR3 covers 17 residues. Trimming cost V 0 bases and J 0 bases, with 14 bases left between them. The CDR3 sequence is CASSLAYGAGSTDTQYF. The CDR3 nucleotides read TGCGCCAGCAGCTTGGCGTATGGGGCGGGGAGCACAGATACGCAGTATTTT.

The chain links TRBV7-6 to TRBJ2-7; 10 bases are a match to TRBD2. After removal of 5 bases from V and 4 bases from J, the junction contained 11 bases not matched to a gene. The germline V gene encodes CDR1 SGHVS and CDR2 FNYEAQ. The CDR3 is 16 amino acids. CDR3 in amino acids: CASSPQGSGGMYEQYF. The DNA of the CDR3 is TGTGCCAGCAGCCCCCAGGGTAGCGGGGGGATGTACGAGCAGTACTTC.

J is TRBJ2-2 and V is TRBV21-1; the table's D call of TRBD2 was not tested on the DNA. TRBV21-1 is recorded as a pseudogene. The CDR3 consists of 16 residues. The CDR3 protein is CARTGLAGVNTGELFF. The CDR3 DNA is TGTGCCAGGACGGGACTAGCGGGAGTAAACACCGGGGAGCTGTTTTTT.